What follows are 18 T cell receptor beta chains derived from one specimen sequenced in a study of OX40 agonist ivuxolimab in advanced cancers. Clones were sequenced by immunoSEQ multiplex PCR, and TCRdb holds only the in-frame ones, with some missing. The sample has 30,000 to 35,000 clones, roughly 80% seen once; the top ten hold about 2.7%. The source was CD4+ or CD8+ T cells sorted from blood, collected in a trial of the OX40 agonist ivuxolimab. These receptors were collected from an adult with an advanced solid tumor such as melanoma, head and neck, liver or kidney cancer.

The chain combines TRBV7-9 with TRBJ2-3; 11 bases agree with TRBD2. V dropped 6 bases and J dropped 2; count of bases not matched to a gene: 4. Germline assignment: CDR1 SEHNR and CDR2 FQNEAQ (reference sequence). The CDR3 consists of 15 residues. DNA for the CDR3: TGTGCCAGCAGAACTAGCGGGAGAACCACAGATACGCAGTATTTT. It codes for CASRTSGRTTDTQYF. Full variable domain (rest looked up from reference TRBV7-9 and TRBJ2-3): DTGVSQNPRHKITKRGQNVTFRCDPISEHNRLYWYRQTLGQGPEFLTYFQNEAQLEKSRLLSDRFSAERPKGSFSTLEIQRTEQGDSAMYLCASRTSGRTTDTQYFGPGTRLTVL.

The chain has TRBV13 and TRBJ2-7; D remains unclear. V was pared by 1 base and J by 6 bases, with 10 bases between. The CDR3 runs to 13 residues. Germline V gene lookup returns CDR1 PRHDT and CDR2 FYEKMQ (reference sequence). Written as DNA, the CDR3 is TGTGCCAGCAGCTTAGTTGCAGAAAGCGAGCAGTACTTC. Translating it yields CASSLVAESEQYF.

CDR3 bases: TGTGCCATCGGGACACAGAATCAGCCCCAGCATTTT. This translates into CAIGTQNQPQHF. The chain is built from TRBV10-3 and TRBJ1-5; D is perhaps TRBD1 (6 bases). CDR3 length equals 12 residues. Trimming cost V 8 bases and J 4 bases, with 9 bases left between them. The germline CDR1 and CDR2 sequences are ENHRY and SYGVKD.

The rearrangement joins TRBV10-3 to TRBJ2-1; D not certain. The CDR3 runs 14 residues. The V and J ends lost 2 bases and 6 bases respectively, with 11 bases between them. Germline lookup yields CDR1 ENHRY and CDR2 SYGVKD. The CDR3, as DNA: TGTGCCATCAGTGAGGTAGTTAAGGCCAATGAGCAGTTCTTC. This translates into CAISEVVKANEQFF.

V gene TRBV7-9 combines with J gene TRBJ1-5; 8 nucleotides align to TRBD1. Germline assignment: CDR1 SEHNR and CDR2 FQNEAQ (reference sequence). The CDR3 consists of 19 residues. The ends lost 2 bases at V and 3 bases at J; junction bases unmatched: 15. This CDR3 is CASSLTTGAGILANQPQHF. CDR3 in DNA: TGTGCCAGCAGCTTAACGACAGGGGCGGGCATATTGGCCAATCAGCCCCAGCATTTT.

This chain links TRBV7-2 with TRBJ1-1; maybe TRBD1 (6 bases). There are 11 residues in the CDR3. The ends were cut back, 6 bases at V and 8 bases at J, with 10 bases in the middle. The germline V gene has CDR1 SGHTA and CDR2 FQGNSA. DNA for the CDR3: TGTGCCAGCAGGCGGACAGCCGAAGCTTTCTTT. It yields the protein CASRRTAEAFF. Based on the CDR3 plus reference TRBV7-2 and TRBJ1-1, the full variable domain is GAGVSQSPSNKVTEKGKDVELRCDPISGHTALYWYRQSLGQGLEFLIYFQGNSAPDKSGLPSDRFSAERTGGSVSTLTIQRTQQEDSAVYLCASRRTAEAFFGQGTRLTVV.

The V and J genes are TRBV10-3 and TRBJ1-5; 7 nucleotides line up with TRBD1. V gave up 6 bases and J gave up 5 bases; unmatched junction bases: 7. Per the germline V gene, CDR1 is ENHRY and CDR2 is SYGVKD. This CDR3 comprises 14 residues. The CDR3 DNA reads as TGTGCCATCAGCGGCGGGCAGGGGGATCAGCCCCAGCATTTT. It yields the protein CAISGGQGDQPQHF.

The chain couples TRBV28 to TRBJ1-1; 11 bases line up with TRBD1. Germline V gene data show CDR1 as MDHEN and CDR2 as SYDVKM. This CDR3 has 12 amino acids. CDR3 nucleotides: TGTGGGACAGGGGGCCCCGGAACTGAAGCTTTCTTT. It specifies CGTGGPGTEAFF.

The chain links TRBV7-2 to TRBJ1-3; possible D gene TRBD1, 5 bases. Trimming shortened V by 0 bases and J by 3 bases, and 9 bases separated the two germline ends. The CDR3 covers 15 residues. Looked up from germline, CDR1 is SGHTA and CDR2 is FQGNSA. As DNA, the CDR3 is TGTGCCAGCAGCTTAGCGCGGGGGGGTGGAAACACCATATATTTT. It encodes CASSLARGGGNTIYF. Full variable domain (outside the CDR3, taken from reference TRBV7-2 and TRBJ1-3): GAGVSQSPSNKVTEKGKDVELRCDPISGHTALYWYRQSLGQGLEFLIYFQGNSAPDKSGLPSDRFSAERTGGSVSTLTIQRTQQEDSAVYLCASSLARGGGNTIYFGEGSWLTVV.

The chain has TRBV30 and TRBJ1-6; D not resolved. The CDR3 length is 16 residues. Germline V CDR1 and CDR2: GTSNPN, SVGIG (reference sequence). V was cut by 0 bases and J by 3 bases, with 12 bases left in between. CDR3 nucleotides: TGTGCCTGGAGTGTAGAATCCTGGTACTATAATTCACCCCTCCACTTT. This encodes CAWSVESWYYNSPLHF.

CDR3 amino acids: CASTLARGSYEQYF. The DNA for the CDR3 is TGCGCCAGCACTCTCGCCCGGGGTTCCTACGAGCAGTACTTC. The gene calls are TRBV5-1 and TRBJ2-7; D is perhaps TRBD2 (5 bases). The CDR3 spans 14 residues. V shed 6 bases and J shed 1 base, with 14 bases lying between them. Germline loops: CDR1 SGHRS, CDR2 YFSETQ.

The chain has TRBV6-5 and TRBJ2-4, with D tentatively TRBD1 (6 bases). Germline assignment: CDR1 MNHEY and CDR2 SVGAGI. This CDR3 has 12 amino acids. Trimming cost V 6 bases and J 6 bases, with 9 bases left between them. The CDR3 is CASSQDRNIQYF. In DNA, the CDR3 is TGTGCCAGCAGCCAGGACAGAAACATTCAGTACTTC.

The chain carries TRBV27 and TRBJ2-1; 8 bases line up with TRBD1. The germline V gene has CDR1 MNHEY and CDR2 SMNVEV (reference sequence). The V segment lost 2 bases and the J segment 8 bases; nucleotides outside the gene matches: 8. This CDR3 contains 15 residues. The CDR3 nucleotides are TGTGCCAGCAGTTTAAGGGCAGGGGGCTTGTATGAGCAGTTCTTC. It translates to CASSLRAGGLYEQFF.

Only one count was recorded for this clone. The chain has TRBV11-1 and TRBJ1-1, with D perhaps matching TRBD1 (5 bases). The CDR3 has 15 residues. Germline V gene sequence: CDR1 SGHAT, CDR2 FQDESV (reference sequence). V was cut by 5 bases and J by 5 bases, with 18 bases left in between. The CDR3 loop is CASSRWTPTGTEAFF. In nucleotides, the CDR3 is TGTGCCAGCAGCCGGTGGACACCTACGGGAACTGAAGCTTTCTTT.

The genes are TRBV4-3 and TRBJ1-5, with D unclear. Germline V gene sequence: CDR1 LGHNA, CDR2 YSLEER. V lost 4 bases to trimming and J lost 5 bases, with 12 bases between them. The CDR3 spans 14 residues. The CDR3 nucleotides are TGCGCCAGCAGCCTGCGCACTGGGGATCAGCCCCAGCATTTT. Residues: CASSLRTGDQPQHF.

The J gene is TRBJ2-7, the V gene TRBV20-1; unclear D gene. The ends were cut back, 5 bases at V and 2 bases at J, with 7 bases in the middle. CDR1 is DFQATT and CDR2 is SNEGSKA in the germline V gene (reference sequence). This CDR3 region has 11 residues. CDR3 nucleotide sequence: TGCAGTGCTCAAGGTCCCTACGAGCAGTACTTC. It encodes CSAQGPYEQYF.

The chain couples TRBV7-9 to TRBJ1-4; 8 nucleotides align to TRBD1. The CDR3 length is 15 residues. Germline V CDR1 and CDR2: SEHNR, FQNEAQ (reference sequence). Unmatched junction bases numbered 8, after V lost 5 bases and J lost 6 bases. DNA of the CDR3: TGTGCCAGCAGCCCAGGACAGGGAGGTCATGAAAAACTGTTTTTT. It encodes CASSPGQGGHEKLFF.

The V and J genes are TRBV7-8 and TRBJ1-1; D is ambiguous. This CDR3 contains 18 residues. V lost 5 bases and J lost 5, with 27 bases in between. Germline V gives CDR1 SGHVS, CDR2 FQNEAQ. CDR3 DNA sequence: TGTGCCAGCAGCCCGACCCACCACGGCGGGCGGGCTGGGACTGAAGCTTTCTTT. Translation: CASSPTHHGGRAGTEAFF.